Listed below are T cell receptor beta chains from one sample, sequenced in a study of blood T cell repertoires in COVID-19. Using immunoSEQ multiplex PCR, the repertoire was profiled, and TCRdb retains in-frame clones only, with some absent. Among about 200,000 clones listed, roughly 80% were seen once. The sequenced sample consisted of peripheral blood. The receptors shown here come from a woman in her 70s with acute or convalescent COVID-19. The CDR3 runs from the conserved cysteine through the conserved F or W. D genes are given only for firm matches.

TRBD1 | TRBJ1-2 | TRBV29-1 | CSVAQGPGYTF | TGCAGCGTTGCACAGGGGCCTGGCTACACCTTC
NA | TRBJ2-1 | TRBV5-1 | CASSPNQGGYNEQFF | TGCGCCAGCAGCCCAAATCAGGGGGGCTACAATGAGCAGTTCTTC
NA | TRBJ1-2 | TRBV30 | CAWSVGHYGYTF | TGTGCCTGGAGTGTGGGCCACTATGGCTACACCTTC
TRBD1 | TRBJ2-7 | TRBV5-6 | CASSYRTGENYEQYF | TGTGCCAGCAGCTACCGGACAGGGGAGAATTACGAGCAGTACTTC
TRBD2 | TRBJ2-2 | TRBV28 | CASSPNTGTSGTGGELFF | TGTGCCAGCAGTCCAAACACCGGGACTAGCGGGACAGGCGGGGAGCTGTTTTTT
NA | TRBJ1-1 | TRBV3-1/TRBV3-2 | CASSRYPDSRGAEAFF | TGTGCCAGCAGCCGCTACCCGGACAGCCGGGGGGCTGAAGCTTTCTTT
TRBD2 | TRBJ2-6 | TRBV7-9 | CASSLDSGGIRGANVLTF | TGTGCCAGCAGCTTAGACTCGGGAGGTATCCGTGGGGCCAACGTCCTGACTTTC
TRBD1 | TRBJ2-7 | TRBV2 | CASTPIGVGQGYEQYF | TGTGCCAGCACTCCGATCGGGGTGGGACAGGGGTACGAGCAGTACTTC
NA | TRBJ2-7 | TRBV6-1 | CASSEVGGPYYEQYF | TGTGCCAGCAGTGAAGTGGGAGGACCTTACTACGAGCAGTACTTC
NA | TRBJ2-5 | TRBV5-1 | CASSQEQGTQYF | TGCGCCAGCAGCCAAGAACAGGGGACCCAGTACTTC